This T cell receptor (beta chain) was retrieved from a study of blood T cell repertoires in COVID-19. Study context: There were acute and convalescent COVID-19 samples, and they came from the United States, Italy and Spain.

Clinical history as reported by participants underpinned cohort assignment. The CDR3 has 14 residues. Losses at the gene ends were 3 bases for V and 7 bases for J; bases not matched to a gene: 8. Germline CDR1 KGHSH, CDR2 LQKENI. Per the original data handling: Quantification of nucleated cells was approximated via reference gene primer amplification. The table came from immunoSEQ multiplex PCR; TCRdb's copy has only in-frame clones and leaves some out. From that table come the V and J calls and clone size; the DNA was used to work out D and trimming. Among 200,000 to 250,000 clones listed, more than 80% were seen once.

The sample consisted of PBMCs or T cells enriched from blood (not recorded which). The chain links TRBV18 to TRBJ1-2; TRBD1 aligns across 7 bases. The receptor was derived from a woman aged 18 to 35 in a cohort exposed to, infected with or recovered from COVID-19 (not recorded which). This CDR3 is CASSPERGLPGYTF. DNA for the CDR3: TGTGCCAGCTCACCCGAGAGGGGGCTGCCTGGCTACACCTTC.